This T cell receptor beta chain was captured in a study of beta chain features in type 1 diabetes. For the study at large: Healthy donors and patients showed comparable age, gender and cell yields.

Expressed TCRB transcripts were sequenced because the entire RNA isolate underwent reverse transcription. The table came from immunoSEQ multiplex PCR; TCRdb's copy has only in-frame clones and leaves some out. The sample carries 150,000 to 160,000 clones, 11% recorded once. The length of the CDR3 is 15 residues. The germline CDR1 and CDR2 sequences are SGHDN and FVKESK. V lost 1 base, J lost 0 bases, and 10 bases lay in between. Specimen: central memory CD4+ T cells from blood. J is TRBJ2-7 and V is TRBV14; D call uncertain. The clonotype comes from a young man in good health. The chain's CDR3 is CASSQALGSSYEQYF. CDR3 bases: TGTGCCAGCAGCCAAGCCCTGGGTAGCTCCTACGAGCAGTACTTC.